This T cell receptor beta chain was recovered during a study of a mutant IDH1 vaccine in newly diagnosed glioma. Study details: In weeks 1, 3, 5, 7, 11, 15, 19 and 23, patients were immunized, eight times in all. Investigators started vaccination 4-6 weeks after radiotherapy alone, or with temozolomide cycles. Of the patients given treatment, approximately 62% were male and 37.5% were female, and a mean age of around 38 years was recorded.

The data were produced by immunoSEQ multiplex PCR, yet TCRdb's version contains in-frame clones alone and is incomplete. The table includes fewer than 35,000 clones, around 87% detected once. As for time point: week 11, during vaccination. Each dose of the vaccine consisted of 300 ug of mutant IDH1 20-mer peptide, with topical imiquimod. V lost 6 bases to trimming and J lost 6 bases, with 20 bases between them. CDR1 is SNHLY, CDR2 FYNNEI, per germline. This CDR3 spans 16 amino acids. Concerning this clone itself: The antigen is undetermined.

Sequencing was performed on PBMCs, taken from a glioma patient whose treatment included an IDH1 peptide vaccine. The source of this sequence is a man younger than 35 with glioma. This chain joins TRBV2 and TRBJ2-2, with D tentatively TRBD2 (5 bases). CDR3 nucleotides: TGTGCCAGCAGCCAAGGGCACGTCGGAGGAGCCGGGGAGCTGTTTTTT. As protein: CASSQGHVGGAGELFF.